This note documents a single T cell receptor beta chain sequence. The CDR3 sequence is 17 residues long. The V segment lost 4 bases and the J segment 5 bases; nucleotides outside the gene matches: 9. Germline V gene sequence: CDR1 SGHRS, CDR2 YFSETQ. The data belong to a study of blood T cell repertoires in COVID-19. Profiling relied on immunoSEQ multiplex PCR, and the TCRdb table lists in-frame clones only, not all of them. Of 300,000 to 450,000 clones in the sample, roughly 85% were seen once. V usage is TRBV5-1 and J usage is TRBJ2-5; 15 bases are a match to TRBD2. The source of this sequence is a woman aged 18-30 years with acute or convalescent COVID-19. The sample comprised peripheral blood. The CDR3 DNA follows: TGCGCCAGCAGCCCGGGGACTAGCGGGAGGCCCGCGGAGACCCAGTACTTC. Protein: CASSPGTSGRPAETQYF.